The 5 T cell receptor beta chains listed next were all sequenced from one sample in a study of control samples from healthy donors and cancer patients. Data came from immunoSEQ multiplex PCR; TCRdb stores just in-frame clones and leaves some out. Among about 130,000 clones listed, around 90% were seen once. Sequenced input: blood. These receptors originate from a man younger than 35 in good health.

The rearrangement links TRBV28 to TRBJ1-2; 7 nucleotides align to TRBD1. Germline V gives CDR1 MDHEN, CDR2 SYDVKM. V was pared by 4 bases and J by 8 bases, with 19 bases of the junction left unmatched. The CDR3 covers 17 residues. The CDR3 nucleotides are TGTGCCAGCAGTTGGGGGGCCTTGGGTCTAGACAGGGTCGGCTACACCTTC. As protein: CASSWGALGLDRVGYTF.

The rearrangement uses TRBV5-1 and TRBJ1-5, with a possible D match to TRBD1 (6 bases). CDR1 and CDR2 from the germline V gene are SGHRS and YFSETQ. This CDR3 is 15 amino acids long. The V gene lost 2 bases and the J gene lost 3 bases, with 12 bases spanning the gap. CDR3: CASSFDGQPNQPQHF. The CDR3 DNA follows: TGCGCCAGCAGCTTCGATGGACAGCCCAATCAGCCCCAGCATTTT.

Only a few counts were recorded for this clone. Other DNA sequences in this specimen translate into the identical CDR3. V is TRBV6-2 or TRBV6-3 and J is TRBJ2-1, with TRBD2 matching over 9 bases. The germline V gene has CDR1 MNHEY and CDR2 SVGEGT. Trimming cost V 3 bases and J 2 bases; bases outside gene matches: 2. This CDR3 has 15 amino acids. The CDR3 loop is CASSYLAGAYNEQFF. The CDR3 bases are TGTGCCAGCAGTTATTTAGCGGGGGCCTACAATGAGCAGTTCTTC.

This chain uses TRBV24-1 with TRBJ1-3; D is ambiguous. This CDR3 spans 14 amino acids. Germline V gene lookup returns CDR1 KGHDR and CDR2 SFDVKD. Between the trimmed V and J ends, which lost 9 bases and 4 bases, there was a span of 15 bases. CDR3 DNA sequence: TGTGCCACCCTCGAGGGTTCGGGAGGAAACACCATATATTTT. This sequence encodes CATLEGSGGNTIYF.

This chain uses TRBV5-8 with TRBJ1-2, with D hard to call. Germline CDR1 and CDR2: SGHTS and YDEGEE. The CDR3 covers 15 residues. Trimming took off 1 base at V and 1 base at J, with 11 bases between the two ends. The CDR3 bases are TGTGCCAGCAGCTTGTCTGTGGCCGGTAACTATGGCTACACCTTC. Its protein product is CASSLSVAGNYGYTF.